This T cell receptor beta chain comes out of a study of cytomegalovirus exposure and HLA in healthy donors. The PCR ran on 60 Vbeta and 13 Jbeta primers. The protocol was immunoSEQ multiplex PCR, while the TCRdb copy is restricted to in-frame clones and leaves out a portion. The sample has nearly 200,000 clones, 75% to 85% seen once. The CDR3 is 13 residues long. Germline V gene data show CDR1 as MDHEN and CDR2 as SYDVKM. Details on this clone: One junction end does not reproduce the germline sequence, and a read error may be involved.

The sequenced material came from PBMCs. The chain employs TRBV28 and TRBJ2-2; a weak D match, TRBD2 (6 bases). The sequence came from a woman aged 50 to 65 in good health and CMV-seropositive. The CDR3 region is CASSSSRPGGLFF. The CDR3 nucleotides are TGTGCCAGCAGTTCCTCTCGCCCCGGGGGGCTGTTTTTT.